The clone carrying this T cell receptor beta chain has just a few counts. The investigators sampled blood at baseline, at cycle 4 day 1, and at cycle 7 day 1. TCRdb's copy holds only in-frame clones and misses some; the assay was immunoSEQ multiplex PCR. The sample records more than 55,000 clones, about 85% being singletons. CDR3 length equals 13 residues. CDR1 is GTSNPN, CDR2 SVGIG, per germline (reference sequence). With 2 bases removed from V and 3 bases from J, the gap between germline ends came to 8 bases. This record comes from a study of OX40 agonist ivuxolimab in advanced cancers. Study summary: Partial responses, seen in three patients, involved one hepatocellular carcinoma and two cutaneous melanomas.

The material was CD4+ or CD8+ T cells sorted from blood, obtained in a trial of the OX40 agonist ivuxolimab. This TCR came from an adult with an advanced solid tumor such as melanoma, head and neck, liver or kidney cancer. This chain links TRBV30 with TRBJ1-5, with unresolved D. CDR3 sequence reads: CAWSKGNNQPQHF. The CDR3 DNA is TGTGCCTGGAGTAAGGGCAACAATCAGCCCCAGCATTTT.